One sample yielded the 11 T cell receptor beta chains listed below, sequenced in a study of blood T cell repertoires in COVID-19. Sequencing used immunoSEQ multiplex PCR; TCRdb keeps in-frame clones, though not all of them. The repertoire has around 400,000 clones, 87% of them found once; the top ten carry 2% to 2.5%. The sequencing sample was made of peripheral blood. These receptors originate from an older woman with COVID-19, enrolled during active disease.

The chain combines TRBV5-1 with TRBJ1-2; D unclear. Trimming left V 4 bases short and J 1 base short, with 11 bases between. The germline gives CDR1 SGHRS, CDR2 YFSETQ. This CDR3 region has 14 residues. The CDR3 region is CASSPLAINYGYTF. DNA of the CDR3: TGCGCCAGCAGCCCCTTGGCCATTAACTATGGCTACACCTTC.

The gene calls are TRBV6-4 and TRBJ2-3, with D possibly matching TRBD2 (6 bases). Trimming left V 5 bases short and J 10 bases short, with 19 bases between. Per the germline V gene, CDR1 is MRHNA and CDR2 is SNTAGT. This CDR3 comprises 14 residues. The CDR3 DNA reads TGTGCCAGCAGTAACGAGCCTACCTCGGGGGCGCAGTATTTT. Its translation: CASSNEPTSGAQYF.

CDR3 coding DNA: TGTGCCAGCAGTATTAGGGGGCATCAGCCCCAGCATTTT. Translation: CASSIRGHQPQHF. V is TRBV6-5 and J is TRBJ1-5, with 7 bases that match TRBD1. The germline gives CDR1 MNHEY, CDR2 SVGAGI. The CDR3 has 13 residues. V gave up 5 bases and J gave up 5 bases; unmatched junction bases: 3.

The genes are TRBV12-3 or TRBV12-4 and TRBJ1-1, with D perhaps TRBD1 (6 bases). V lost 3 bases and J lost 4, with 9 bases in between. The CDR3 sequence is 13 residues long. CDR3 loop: CASSLARGTEAFF. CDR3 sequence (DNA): TGTGCCAGCAGTTTGGCCAGGGGCACTGAAGCTTTCTTT.

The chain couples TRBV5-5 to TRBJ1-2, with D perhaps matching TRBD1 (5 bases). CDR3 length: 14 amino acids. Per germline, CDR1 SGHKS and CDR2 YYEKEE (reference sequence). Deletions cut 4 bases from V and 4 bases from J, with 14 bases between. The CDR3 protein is CASSNPGVRYGYTF. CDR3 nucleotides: TGTGCCAGCAGCAACCCGGGGGTTCGCTATGGCTACACCTTC.

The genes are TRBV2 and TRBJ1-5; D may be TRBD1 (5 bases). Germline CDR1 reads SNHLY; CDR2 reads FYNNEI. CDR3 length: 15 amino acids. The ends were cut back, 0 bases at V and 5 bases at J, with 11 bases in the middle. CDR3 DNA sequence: TGTGCCAGCAGTGAAGCGCTCAGGGTCGATCAGCCCCAGCATTTT. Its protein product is CASSEALRVDQPQHF. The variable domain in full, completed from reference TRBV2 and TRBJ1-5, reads EPEVTQTPSHQVTQMGQEVILRCVPISNHLYFYWYRQILGQKVEFLVSFYNNEISEKSEIFDDQFSVERPDGSNFTLKIRSTKLEDSAMYFCASSEALRVDQPQHFGDGTRLSIL.

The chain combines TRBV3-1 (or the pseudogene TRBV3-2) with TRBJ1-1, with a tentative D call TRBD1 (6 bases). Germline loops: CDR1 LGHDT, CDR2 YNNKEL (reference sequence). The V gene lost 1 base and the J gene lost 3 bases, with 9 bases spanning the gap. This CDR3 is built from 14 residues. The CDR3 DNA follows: TGTGCCAGCAGCCAAGGGTCAGGGGACACTGAAGCTTTCTTT. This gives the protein CASSQGSGDTEAFF.

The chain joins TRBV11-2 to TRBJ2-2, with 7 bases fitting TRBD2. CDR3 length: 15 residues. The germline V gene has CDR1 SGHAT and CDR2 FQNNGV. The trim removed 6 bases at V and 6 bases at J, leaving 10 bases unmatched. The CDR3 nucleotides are TGTGCCAGCAGTCCGGATCGGCTAGCGGCCGGGGAGCTGTTTTTT. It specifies CASSPDRLAAGELFF.

The CDR3 reads CASGASGLSTDTQYF. DNA of the CDR3: TGTGCCAGCGGCGCTAGCGGACTAAGCACAGATACGCAGTATTTT. The rearrangement links TRBV27 to TRBJ2-3; 7 positions match TRBD2. Unmatched junction bases numbered 8, after V lost 8 bases and J lost 0 bases. Germline CDR1 reads MNHEY; CDR2 reads SMNVEV (reference sequence). This CDR3 is built from 15 residues.

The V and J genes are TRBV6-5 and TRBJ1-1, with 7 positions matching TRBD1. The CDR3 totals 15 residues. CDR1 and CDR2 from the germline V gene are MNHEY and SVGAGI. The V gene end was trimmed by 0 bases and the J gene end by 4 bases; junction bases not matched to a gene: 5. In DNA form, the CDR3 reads TGTGCCAGCAGTTACTCTTTGACAGGGAGCACTGAAGCTTTCTTT. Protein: CASSYSLTGSTEAFF.

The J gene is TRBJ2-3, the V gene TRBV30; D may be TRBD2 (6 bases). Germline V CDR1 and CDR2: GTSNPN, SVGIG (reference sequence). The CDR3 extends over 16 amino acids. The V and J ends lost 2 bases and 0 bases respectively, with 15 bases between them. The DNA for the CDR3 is TGTGCCTGGAGTACCCCTCCGGGGGTCAGCACAGATACGCAGTATTTT. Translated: CAWSTPPGVSTDTQYF.